This passage covers 25 T cell receptor beta chains from one sample sequenced in a study of OX40 agonist ivuxolimab in advanced cancers. Sequencing used immunoSEQ multiplex PCR; TCRdb keeps in-frame clones, though not all of them. The sample contains tens of thousands of clones, approximately 84% of which appear only once. The sequenced sample was CD4+ or CD8+ T cells sorted from blood, obtained in a trial of the OX40 agonist ivuxolimab. These receptors were taken from an adult with an advanced solid tumor such as melanoma, head and neck, liver or kidney cancer.

This clone was recorded a few times. This sequence joins TRBV28 and TRBJ1-5; perhaps TRBD1 as D (6 bases). Germline-derived CDR1 and CDR2 are MDHEN and SYDVKM. The CDR3 consists of 12 residues. V shed 4 bases and J shed 7 bases, with 8 bases lying between them. CDR3 sequence: CASSWGPQPQHF. Written as DNA, the CDR3 is TGTGCCAGCAGTTGGGGGCCCCAGCCCCAGCATTTT.

The rearrangement joins TRBV30 to TRBJ1-6, with D hard to call. Germline V gene sequence: CDR1 GTSNPN, CDR2 SVGIG (reference sequence). Trimming shortened V by 3 bases and J by 0 bases, and 9 bases separated the two germline ends. The CDR3 has 15 amino acids. CDR3 residues: CAWSAMSSYNSPLHF. The CDR3 DNA reads TGTGCCTGGAGCGCGATGAGCTCCTATAATTCACCCCTCCACTTT. Together with reference TRBV30 and TRBJ1-6, the CDR3 gives the full variable domain: SQTIHQWPATLVQPVGSPLSLECTVEGTSNPNLYWYRQAAGRGLQLLFYSVGIGQISSEVPQNLSASRPQDRQFILSSKKLLLSDSGFYLCAWSAMSSYNSPLHFGNGTRLTVT.

J is TRBJ2-1 and V is TRBV27; TRBD2 is a possible D gene (6 bases). The CDR3 consists of 18 residues. The ends were cut back, 5 bases at V and 8 bases at J, with 28 bases in the middle. Germline V gene data show CDR1 as MNHEY and CDR2 as SMNVEV (reference sequence). In nucleotides, the CDR3 is TGTGCCAGCAGTCTCCTAGCGACCCAGACCCCAGGGCCCCATGAGCAGTTCTTC. Translation: CASSLLATQTPGPHEQFF.

This rearrangement joins TRBV29-1 to TRBJ2-1; 13 bases map to TRBD2. CDR1 SQVTM and CDR2 ANQGSEA come from the germline V gene. This CDR3 contains 13 residues. V was clipped by 6 bases and J by 9 bases; unmatched bases: 5. The CDR3: CSVGTSGNSEQFF. The CDR3 nucleotides read TGCAGCGTGGGGACTAGCGGGAATTCTGAGCAGTTCTTC.

This clone was counted once. The chain has TRBV14 and TRBJ1-1; D ambiguous. Trimming shortened V by 3 bases and J by 1 base, and 12 bases separated the two germline ends. CDR1 is SGHDN and CDR2 is FVKESK in the germline V gene. CDR3 size: 15 residues. CDR3 nucleotide sequence: TGTGCCAGCAGCCACCCGAGACTCGGGAACACTGAAGCTTTCTTT. Translated: CASSHPRLGNTEAFF.

The chain links TRBV7-7 to TRBJ2-5; TRBD2 aligns across 7 bases. The CDR3 has 15 amino acids. Germline trimming cut 5 bases from V and 4 bases from J; bases unmatched to any gene: 10. Germline loops: CDR1 SSHAT, CDR2 FNYEAQ (reference sequence). The CDR3 sequence: CASSRTSGFGETQYF. The DNA of the CDR3 is TGTGCCAGCAGCCGGACTAGTGGGTTTGGAGAGACCCAGTACTTC.

The chain employs TRBV30 and TRBJ2-7; TRBD1 might be the D (6 bases). The germline CDR1 and CDR2 sequences are GTSNPN and SVGIG (reference sequence). Trimming removed 0 bases at V and 6 bases at J, with 6 bases between. The CDR3 spans 11 residues. The CDR3 protein is CAWSVQGEQYF. The CDR3 DNA is TGTGCCTGGAGTGTACAGGGCGAGCAGTACTTC.

Only a few counts were recorded for this clone. The CDR3 DNA reads as TGTGCCAACCGGGACAGGCATAACTATGGCTACACCTTC. It codes for CANRDRHNYGYTF. The J gene is TRBJ1-2, the V gene TRBV28; 8 bases match TRBD1. Germline lookup yields CDR1 MDHEN and CDR2 SYDVKM. The CDR3 loop spans 13 amino acids. After removal of 10 bases from V and 1 base from J, the junction contained 5 bases not matched to a gene.

J is TRBJ2-3 and V is TRBV7-7; the D gene could be TRBD1 or TRBD2 (5 bases each). The CDR3 length is 15 residues. Germline CDR1 reads SSHAT; CDR2 reads FNYEAQ (reference sequence). Trimming left V 5 bases short and J 0 bases short, with 12 bases between. The CDR3 region has the DNA TGTGCCAGCAGCCTGGGACCAGGCAGCACAGATACGCAGTATTTT. It encodes CASSLGPGSTDTQYF.

This clone showed up just once. The V and J genes are TRBV6-6 and TRBJ1-1; D gene unclear. CDR1 is MNHNY and CDR2 is SVGAGI in the germline V gene (reference sequence). This CDR3 is 14 amino acids long. Trimming pared 6 bases from V and 0 bases from J, leaving 11 bases between. Here the CDR3 DNA reads TGTGCCAGCAGGAACGCCGACCTGAACACTGAAGCTTTCTTT. Translation gives CASRNADLNTEAFF.

Only a few counts were recorded for this clone. A junction end diverges from the germline sequence, so it may reflect a read error. This chain uses TRBV18 with TRBJ2-1, with D possibly being TRBD2 (6 bases). This CDR3 contains 15 residues. Germline loops: CDR1 KGHSH, CDR2 LQKENI. For the CDR3, the DNA is TGTGCCAGCTCCCCCGGGACTCAGTCCTCCAATGAGCAGTTCTTC. Translating it yields CASSPGTQSSNEQFF.

The genes are TRBV5-6 and TRBJ2-7; 7 bases align to TRBD2. V shed 4 bases and J 0 bases; nucleotides not matched to a gene: 13. This CDR3 is 17 amino acids long. The germline CDR1 and CDR2 sequences are SGHDT and YYEEEE. The CDR3 protein is CASSPLREGTSSYEQYF. The CDR3 coding sequence is TGTGCCAGCAGCCCTTTGAGGGAGGGGACCAGCTCCTACGAGCAGTACTTC.

The chain recombines TRBV7-2 with TRBJ1-1, with D unresolved. Germline V CDR1 and CDR2: SGHTA, FQGNSA. Trimming removed 1 base at V and 8 bases at J, with 11 bases between. The CDR3 extends over 13 amino acids. In nucleotides, the CDR3 is TGTGCCAGCAGCTTAGGGGTCCAACGGGAAGCTTTCTTT. Translation gives CASSLGVQREAFF.

This clone occurred once. The chain joins TRBV7-2 to TRBJ2-1, with 7 positions matching TRBD1. The CDR3 sequence is 16 residues long. CDR1 SGHTA and CDR2 FQGNSA come from the germline V gene. The V segment lost 1 base and the J segment 6 bases; nucleotides outside the gene matches: 9. The CDR3 loop is CASSLETGKAVNEQFF. CDR3 coding DNA: TGTGCCAGCAGCTTAGAGACAGGGAAGGCGGTCAATGAGCAGTTCTTC.

This CDR3 is CASSTGLAYNEQFF. The CDR3 nucleotides read TGTGCCAGCAGCACAGGACTAGCTTACAATGAGCAGTTCTTC. This chain links TRBV5-6 with TRBJ2-1; 8 nucleotides agree with TRBD2. Germline V gives CDR1 SGHDT, CDR2 YYEEEE. Trimming cost V 4 bases and J 4 bases; bases outside gene matches: 4. The CDR3 length is 14 residues.

The chain links TRBV7-3 to TRBJ2-3, with 10 bases matching TRBD2. The J segment lost 1 base and the V segment lost 4 bases, leaving 2 bases of the junction unmatched. Germline CDR1 is SGHTA and CDR2 is FQGTGA. This CDR3 contains 15 residues. The CDR3 spells CASSSGTSGTDTQYF. CDR3 DNA: TGTGCCAGCAGCTCCGGGACTAGCGGCACAGATACGCAGTATTTT.

The rearrangement links TRBV5-4 to TRBJ2-7; 12 bases match TRBD2. The germline V gene encodes CDR1 SGHNT and CDR2 YYREEE (reference sequence). The CDR3 extends over 14 amino acids. The V gene end was trimmed by 10 bases and the J gene end by 7 bases; junction bases not matched to a gene: 12. The CDR3 sequence: CAPTLAGGLLEQYF. For the CDR3, the DNA is TGTGCCCCTACCCTAGCGGGAGGGCTTCTAGAGCAGTACTTC.

The chain recombines TRBV30 with TRBJ1-1; no clear D. The CDR3 contains 12 residues. Germline V gene sequence: CDR1 GTSNPN, CDR2 SVGIG (reference sequence). V was cut by 0 bases and J by 2 bases, with 4 bases left in between. The CDR3 is CAWSVPNTEAFF. As DNA, the CDR3 is TGTGCCTGGAGTGTCCCCAACACTGAAGCTTTCTTT.

This sequence joins TRBV5-4 and TRBJ2-7, with 10 bases lining up with TRBD1. The junction had 2 bases not matched to a gene; V was cut back by 0 bases and J by 2 bases. Germline-derived CDR1 and CDR2 are SGHNT and YYREEE (reference sequence). The CDR3 is 15 residues long. In DNA form, the CDR3 reads TGTGCCAGCAGCTTGGCAGGGACAGGGGCCTACGAGCAGTACTTC. It encodes CASSLAGTGAYEQYF.

V and J are TRBV6-1 and TRBJ1-2; 8 positions agree with TRBD1. The V gene end was trimmed by 4 bases and the J gene end by 9 bases; junction bases not matched to a gene: 10. Per germline, CDR1 MNHNS and CDR2 SASEGT. The CDR3 totals 14 residues. The chain's CDR3 is CASSGGQGALSYTF. CDR3 coding DNA: TGTGCCAGCAGTGGGGGGCAGGGGGCGTTAAGCTACACCTTC.

The table lists this clone with a few counts. The chain is built from TRBV6-1 and TRBJ1-1, with D hard to call. V lost 1 base to trimming and J lost 5 bases, with 20 bases between them. This CDR3 has 17 amino acids. Per germline, CDR1 MNHNS and CDR2 SASEGT. The CDR3 nucleotides are TGTGCCAGCAGTGAAGTCGGTGGTTCCGGACGGGGAACTGAAGCTTTCTTT. The encoded protein is CASSEVGGSGRGTEAFF.

This sequence joins TRBV28 and TRBJ2-2; D could derive from TRBD1 or TRBD2 (5 bases each). In germline, CDR1 is MDHEN, CDR2 SYDVKM. Deletions cut 6 bases from V and 6 bases from J, with 23 bases between. The CDR3 runs to 17 residues. The CDR3 bases are TGTGCCAGCAGCAACCGGGGCTGGCGGAAGGGATCCGGGGAGCTGTTTTTT. It yields the protein CASSNRGWRKGSGELFF.

This clone was detected only once. The gene calls are TRBV5-1 and TRBJ1-3, with 8 bases lining up with TRBD1. The germline V gene has CDR1 SGHRS and CDR2 YFSETQ. J was trimmed by 3 bases and V by 2 bases; bases with no gene match: 7. This CDR3 has 16 residues. The CDR3 region has the DNA TGCGCCAGCAGCTTAGGGACAGGTCGTCTTGGAAACACCATATATTTT. It is translated as CASSLGTGRLGNTIYF.

This chain joins TRBV2 and TRBJ1-2; 9 nucleotides agree with TRBD1. Unmatched junction bases numbered 9, after V lost 5 bases and J lost 8 bases. CDR3 length: 14 amino acids. In germline, CDR1 is SNHLY, CDR2 FYNNEI. This chain's CDR3 is CASSRTGVDRGYTF. The CDR3, as DNA: TGTGCCAGCAGTAGGACAGGGGTAGATCGGGGCTACACCTTC.

The chain couples TRBV29-1 to TRBJ2-5; D possibly corresponds to TRBD2 (8 bases). This CDR3 contains 17 residues. Germline loops: CDR1 SQVTM, CDR2 ANQGSEA. The V end lost 2 bases, the J end lost 7 bases, and 26 bases lay between the germline ends. The DNA for the CDR3 is TGCAGCGTTGAACACAGGGGCGGGGGGCGGTCGGTGTGGACCCAGTACTTC. Translated: CSVEHRGGGRSVWTQYF.